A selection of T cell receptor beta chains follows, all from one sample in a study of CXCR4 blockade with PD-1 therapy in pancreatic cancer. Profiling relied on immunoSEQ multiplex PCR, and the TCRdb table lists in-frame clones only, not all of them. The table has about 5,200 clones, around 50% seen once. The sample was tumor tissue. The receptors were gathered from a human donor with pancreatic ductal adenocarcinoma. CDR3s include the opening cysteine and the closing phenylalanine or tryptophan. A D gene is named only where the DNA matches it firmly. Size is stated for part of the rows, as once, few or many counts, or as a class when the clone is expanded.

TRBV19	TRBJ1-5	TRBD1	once	TGTGCCAGTAGTCTGACAGGGGATCTCTCCAATCAGCCCCAGCATTTT	CASSLTGDLSNQPQHF
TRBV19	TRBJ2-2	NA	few	TGTGCCAGTAGTACCACCTTTGGGGGAACCGGGGAGCTGTTTTTT	CASSTTFGGTGELFF
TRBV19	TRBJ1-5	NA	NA	TGTGCCAGTAGTAGCGCGGGCAATCAGCCCCAGCATTTT	CASSSAGNQPQHF
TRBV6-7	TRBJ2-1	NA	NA	TGTGCCAGCGAGACCTTGCAGCACAATGAGCAGTTCTTC	CASETLQHNEQFF
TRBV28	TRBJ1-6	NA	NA	TGTGCCAGCAGTTCCCTCGGAGCTGGGACCGCATACATCTCCTATAATTCACCCCTCCACTTT	CASSSLGAGTAYISYNSPLHF
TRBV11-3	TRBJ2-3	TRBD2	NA	TGTGCCAGCAGCCCCGAACTAGCGGGTGGAGATACGCAGTATTTT	CASSPELAGGDTQYF
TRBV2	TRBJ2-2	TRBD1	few	TGTGCCAGCAGATACAGGGGGCCTAAGGCCGGGGAGCTGTTTTTT	CASRYRGPKAGELFF
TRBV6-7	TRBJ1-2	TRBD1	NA	TGTGCCAGCAAGGGGACAGGGGCGCGCTATGGCTACACCTTC	CASKGTGARYGYTF
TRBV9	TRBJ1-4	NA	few	TGTGCCAGCAGCGGAGCTGCCGGGACGACTAAACTGTTTTTT	CASSGAAGTTKLFF
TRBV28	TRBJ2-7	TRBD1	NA	TGTGCCAGCAGTCCCCGGACAGGAGCCTACGAGCAGTACTTC	CASSPRTGAYEQYF
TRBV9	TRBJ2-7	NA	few	TGTGCCAGCGGTGACAGGGAGGTCCCCTACGAGCAGTACTTC	CASGDREVPYEQYF
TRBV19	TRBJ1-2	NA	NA	TGTGCCAGTAATAAAGGGAAGGGTGACTATGGCTACACCTTC	CASNKGKGDYGYTF
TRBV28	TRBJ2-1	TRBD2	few	TGTGCCGTACCCGGGACAGCCGGGACTAGCGGGGACAATGAGCAGTTCTTC	CAVPGTAGTSGDNEQFF
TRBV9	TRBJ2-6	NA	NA	TGTGCCAGCAGCGTAGGTGGCAGCACCTCTGGGGCCAACGTCCTGACTTTC	CASSVGGSTSGANVLTF
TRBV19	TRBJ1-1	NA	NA	TGTGCCAGTAGAGGGGGGGGGAACACTGAAGCTTTCTTT	CASRGGGNTEAFF
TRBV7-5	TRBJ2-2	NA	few	TGTGCCAGCAGCCCCTCCGGGACGAACACCGGGGAGCTGTTTTTT	CASSPSGTNTGELFF
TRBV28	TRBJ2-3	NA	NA	TGTGCCAGCCAACTTGGTCCGAGCACAGATACGCAGTATTTT	CASQLGPSTDTQYF
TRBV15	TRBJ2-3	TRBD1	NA	TGTGCCACCAGTCTTCGACAGGGAAACACAGATACGCAGTATTTT	CATSLRQGNTDTQYF
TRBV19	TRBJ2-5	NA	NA	TGTGCCAGTAGTCCTAGGACAGTTCAATACGAGACCCAGTACTTC	CASSPRTVQYETQYF
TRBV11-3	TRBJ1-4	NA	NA	TGTGCCAGCAGCGCTATCCAGACGGCAGAAAAACTGTTTTTT	CASSAIQTAEKLFF
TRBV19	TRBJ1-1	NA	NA	TGTGCCAGTAGTAGGAGCACGGTGACTGAAGCTTTCTTT	CASSRSTVTEAFF
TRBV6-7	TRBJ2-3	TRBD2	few	TGTGCCAGCAGTTACTCGATACTAGCGGGCACAGATACGCAGTATTTT	CASSYSILAGTDTQYF
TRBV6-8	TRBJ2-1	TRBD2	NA	TGTGCCAGCACCTTTAGCGGGAGATTGAACAATGAGCAGTTCTTC	CASTFSGRLNNEQFF
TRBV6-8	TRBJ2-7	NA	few	TGTGCCAGCAGCCCCGGGACCGTTCCTGTCTACGAGCAGTACTTC	CASSPGTVPVYEQYF
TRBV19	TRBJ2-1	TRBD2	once	TGTGCCAGTAGTATCCTAGCGGGAGGGCCGGATGAGCAGTTCTTC	CASSILAGGPDEQFF
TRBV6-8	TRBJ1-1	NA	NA	TGTGCCAGCAGTCGCCCGGGCACTGAAGCTTTCTTT	CASSRPGTEAFF
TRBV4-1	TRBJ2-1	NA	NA	TGCGCCAGCAGCCAGGCCCGGGACGTCTATGAGCAGTTCTTC	CASSQARDVYEQFF
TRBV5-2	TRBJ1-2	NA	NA	TGTGTCAGAAGCCAGGACAGGGAGGAAGGCTACACCTTC	CVRSQDREEGYTF
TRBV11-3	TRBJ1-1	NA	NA	TGTGCCAGCAGCTTACGACGACAGGCACTAGAGAACACTGAAGCTTTCTTT	CASSLRRQALENTEAFF
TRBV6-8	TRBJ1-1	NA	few	TGTGCCAGCAGTCATAATCAACCCATCGCTGAAGCTTTCTTT	CASSHNQPIAEAFF
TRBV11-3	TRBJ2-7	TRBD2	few	TGTGCCAGCAGCCGTGGACTAGCGGGGTTATCCTACGAGCAGTACTTC	CASSRGLAGLSYEQYF
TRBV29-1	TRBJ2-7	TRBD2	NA	TGCAGCGTTCAGGGGACTAGCGGGTCCTACGAGCAGTACTTC	CSVQGTSGSYEQYF
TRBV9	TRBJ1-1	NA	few	TGTGCCAGCAGCGTAGGGGGGACGAACACTGAAGCTTTCTTT	CASSVGGTNTEAFF
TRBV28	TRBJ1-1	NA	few	TGTGCCAGCAGTCGTTGGACAGAGATGAACACTGAAGCTTTCTTT	CASSRWTEMNTEAFF
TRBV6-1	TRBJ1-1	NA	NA	TGTGCCAGCAGTGAAGGGAACAGGGAAATGGCTGAAGCTTTCTTT	CASSEGNREMAEAFF
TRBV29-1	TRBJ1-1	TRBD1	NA	TGCAGCGTTGGACCCGCAGGGGGTCCGAACACTGAAGCTTTCTTT	CSVGPAGGPNTEAFF
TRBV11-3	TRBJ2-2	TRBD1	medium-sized	TGTGCCAGCAGCCTTACCGGGACAGGAGTCACCGGGGAGCTGTTTTTT	CASSLTGTGVTGELFF
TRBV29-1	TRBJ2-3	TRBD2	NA	TGCAGCGTTCCGCGGGAGGCAGATACGCAGTATTTT	CSVPREADTQYF
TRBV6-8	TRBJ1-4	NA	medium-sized	TGTGCCAGCAGTTATGGGATCGATGAAAAACTGTTTTTT	CASSYGIDEKLFF